This TCR beta chain was sequenced during a study of cytomegalovirus exposure and HLA in healthy donors. Study-wide context: Falling in the Caucasian-associated ancestry cluster were about four fifths of approximately 410 genotyped donors.

PCR employed 60 Vbeta and 13 Jbeta primers. Sequenced by immunoSEQ multiplex PCR; TCRdb stores in-frame clones only, minus some. This sample has around 180,000 clones, with 84% found just once. Trimming at V came to 0 bases and at J to 6 bases, leaving 7 bases not matched to a gene. The germline CDR1 and CDR2 sequences are MNHNS and SASEGT. The CDR3 covers 16 residues. Study-level results: An analysis done earlier found most TCR beta V segments productive about 90% or about 30% of the time. The authors excluded some V segments, including TRBV6-2 and TRBV6-3, as indistinguishable. Links to common viral pathogens appeared, in a later analysis, for several of the most significant clusters.

In regard to this clone: Its antigen is currently unknown.

This chain links TRBV6-1 with TRBJ1-4, with TRBD1 matching over 7 bases. This sequence originates from a boy between 5 and 17 years old in good health and CMV-seronegative. Sample: PBMCs. CDR3: CASSEAWGTVYEKLFF. The CDR3 DNA is TGTGCCAGCAGTGAAGCGTGGGGGACAGTATATGAAAAACTGTTTTTT.